This T cell receptor beta chain emerged from a study of T cell responses to AZD1222 COVID-19 vaccine. Regarding the study as a whole: Close to half of spike-specific TCRs reportedly recognize unmutated variant regions. Among vaccine-associated CD4 TCRs, coverage spanned spike, with dominance at 160-218 and 743-854.

In the case of this clone: No antigen is known for it.

Profiling relied on immunoSEQ multiplex PCR, and the TCRdb table lists in-frame clones only, not all of them. The table includes roughly 100,000 clones, nearly 90% detected once. Sequenced here: peripheral blood, sampled 28 days after the second AZD1222 dose. The TCR comes from an adult who received the AZD1222 COVID-19 vaccine.

The CDR3 here is CASSLGGGRSYEQYF. In DNA, the CDR3 is TGTGCCAGCAGCTTAGGGGGCGGGAGATCCTACGAGCAGTACTTC. The gene calls are TRBV11-2 and TRBJ2-7, with 7 nucleotides matching TRBD2. Germline assignment: CDR1 SGHAT and CDR2 FQNNGV. The V segment lost 1 base and the J segment 1 base; nucleotides outside the gene matches: 4. This CDR3 comprises 15 residues.